This entry lists 5 T cell receptor beta chains sequenced from one sample in a study of T-cell memory formation after mild COVID-19 (dated by TCRdb to the early 2020s). Preparation of the library involved 5' RACE. TCRdb shows the sequencer as Illumina NovaSeq 6000. TCRdb reprocessing: public reads trimmed at Q25 with fastp, clones called with MiXCR, in-frame beta chains kept. Each CDR3 protein gets just one entry, which takes the most common genes and DNA from the rows behind it. The sample profile shows hundreds of thousands of distinct CDR3 sequences; roughly 21% of them were found once. Of the sample, approximately 8.4% is held by the ten largest clones. The source material was PBMCs or a T cell subset sorted from them (not recorded which). These receptor sequences come from an adult woman who had mild COVID-19 (a few samples of this study predate the infection). The sample titles of this study are shuffled in the database, so cell type and time point are left out; the donor was told from shared clones.

The V and J genes are TRBV12-3 or TRBV12-4 and TRBJ2-1; a weak D match, TRBD2 (7 bases). Between the trimmed V and J ends, which lost 6 bases and 9 bases, there was a span of 21 bases. CDR3 length equals 15 residues. The CDR3: CASSQLGGGGGEQFF. The CDR3 DNA sequence: TGTGCCAGCAGCCAACTAGGGGGGGGGGGGGGTGAGCAGTTCTTC.

This clonotype appeared a few times. The chain combines TRBV5-1 with TRBJ2-7, with D perhaps TRBD2 (6 bases). V was cut by 2 bases and J by 5 bases, with 14 bases left in between. The CDR3 runs to 14 residues. The germline V gene has CDR1 SGHRS and CDR2 YFSETQ. For the CDR3, the DNA is TGCGCCAGCAGCTTAGGGTCGGAGGGACACGAGCAGTACTTC. It yields the protein CASSLGSEGHEQYF.

This chain links TRBV7-2 with TRBJ2-1, with a tentative D call TRBD2 (5 bases). CDR1 SGHTA and CDR2 FQGNSA come from the germline V gene. Trimming took 1 base from V and 7 from J, leaving 14 bases between them. This CDR3 is 15 amino acids long. DNA for the CDR3: TGTGCCAGCAGCTTAGTCCGACCACTAGGTAATGAGCAGTTCTTC. Its protein is CASSLVRPLGNEQFF. Drawing the rest from reference TRBV7-2 and TRBJ2-1, the complete variable domain is GAGVSQSPSNKVTEKGKDVELRCDPISGHTALYWYRQSLGQGLEFLIYFQGNSAPDKSGLPSDRFSAERTGGSVSTLTIQRTQQEDSAVYLCASSLVRPLGNEQFFGPGTRLTVL.

This clonotype was found a few times. The J gene is TRBJ2-3, the V gene TRBV7-9; D uncertain. The germline gives CDR1 SEHNR, CDR2 FQNEAQ (reference sequence). V gave up 5 bases and J gave up 0 bases, with 15 bases separating them. The CDR3 covers 16 residues. The CDR3 coding sequence is TGTGCCAGCAGCCCCAACCTCCAACGTAGCACAGATACGCAGTATTTT. Protein: CASSPNLQRSTDTQYF.

The chain combines TRBV2 with TRBJ2-7; possibly TRBD1 for D (6 bases). CDR3 length: 12 amino acids. The germline V and J ends were trimmed by 6 bases and 2 bases, with 8 bases remaining between them. Per germline, CDR1 SNHLY and CDR2 FYNNEI. CDR3 in amino acids: CASRTGTYEQYF. The DNA for the CDR3 is TGTGCCAGCAGAACAGGGACCTACGAGCAGTACTTC.